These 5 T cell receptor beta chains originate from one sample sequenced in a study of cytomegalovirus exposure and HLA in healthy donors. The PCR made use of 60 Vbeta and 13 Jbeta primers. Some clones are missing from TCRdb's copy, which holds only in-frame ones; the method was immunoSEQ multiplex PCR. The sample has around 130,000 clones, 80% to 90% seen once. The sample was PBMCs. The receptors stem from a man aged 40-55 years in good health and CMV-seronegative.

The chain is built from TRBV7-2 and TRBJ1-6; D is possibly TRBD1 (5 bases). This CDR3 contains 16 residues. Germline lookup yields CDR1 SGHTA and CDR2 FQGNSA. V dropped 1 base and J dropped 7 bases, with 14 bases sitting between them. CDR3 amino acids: CASSLGGGLGNSPLHF. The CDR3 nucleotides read TGTGCCAGCAGCTTAGGGGGGGGACTGGGGAATTCACCCCTCCACTTT. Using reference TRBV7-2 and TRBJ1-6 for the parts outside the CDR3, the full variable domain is GAGVSQSPSNKVTEKGKDVELRCDPISGHTALYWYRQSLGQGLEFLIYFQGNSAPDKSGLPSDRFSAERTGGSVSTLTIQRTQQEDSAVYLCASSLGGGLGNSPLHFGNGTRLTVT.

In nucleotides, the CDR3 is TGTGCCAGCAGTTTATCCACTGGCGCGGGGACAGATACGCAGTATTTT. This encodes CASSLSTGAGTDTQYF. The chain employs TRBV28 and TRBJ2-3; TRBD2 might be the D (6 bases). The CDR3 has 16 residues. Trimming took off 1 base at V and 3 bases at J, with 14 bases between the two ends. CDR1 is MDHEN and CDR2 is SYDVKM in the germline V gene.

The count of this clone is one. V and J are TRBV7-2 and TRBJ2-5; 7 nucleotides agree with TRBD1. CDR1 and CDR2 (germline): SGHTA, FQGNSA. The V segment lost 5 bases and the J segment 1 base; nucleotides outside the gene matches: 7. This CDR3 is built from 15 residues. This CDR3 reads CASSHRQGLQETQYF. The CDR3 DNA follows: TGTGCCAGCAGCCACAGACAGGGCCTCCAAGAGACCCAGTACTTC.

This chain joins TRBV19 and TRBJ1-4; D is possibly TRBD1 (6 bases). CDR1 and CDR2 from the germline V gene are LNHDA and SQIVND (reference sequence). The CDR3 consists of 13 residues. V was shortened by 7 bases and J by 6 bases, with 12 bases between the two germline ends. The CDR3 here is CASKDRFHEKLFF. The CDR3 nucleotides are TGTGCCAGTAAGGACAGATTTCATGAAAAACTGTTTTTT.

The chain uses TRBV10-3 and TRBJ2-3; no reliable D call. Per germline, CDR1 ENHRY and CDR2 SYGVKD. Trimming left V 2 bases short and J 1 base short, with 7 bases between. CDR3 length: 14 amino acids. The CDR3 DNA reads TGTGCCATCAGTGAGCTGCAGGGCACAGATACGCAGTATTTT. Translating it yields CAISELQGTDTQYF.